A selection of T cell receptor beta chains follows, all from one sample in a study of Ad26.COV2.S vaccination and SARS-CoV-2 variants. TCRdb's table, derived via immunoSEQ multiplex PCR, lists solely in-frame clones and lacks some. The data show about 220,000 clones, approximately 88% seen once. Source: peripheral blood, taken in a trial of Ad26.COV2.S vaccine versus placebo. The receptors were sampled from a person aged 18-65 years who received the Ad26.COV2.S COVID-19 vaccine or a placebo. Both conserved end residues are part of each CDR3. A D gene is named only where the DNA matches it firmly. The listing skips clone size in some rows; elsewhere it reads once, few, many or a size class.

-,TRBJ1-2,TRBD1,TRBV7-2,TGTGCCAGCAGCTTAGGAGGACAGGGTTATTCCTATGGCTACACCTTC,CASSLGGQGYSYGYTF
-,TRBJ1-2,TRBD1,TRBV19,TGTGCCAGCTGGGACAGTCTCTATGGCTACACCTTC,CASWDSLYGYTF
-,TRBJ2-1,-,TRBV28,TGTGCCAGCAGTTTATTCGTACTCTGGAACAATGGGCAGTTCTTC,CASSLFVLWNNGQFF
few,TRBJ2-5,-,TRBV15,TGTGCCACCTCTGGGAGAGAGGGGACCCAGTACTTC,CATSGREGTQYF
-,TRBJ1-2,-,TRBV14,TGTGCCAGCAGCCAAGACAGCCGCTATGGCTACACCTTC,CASSQDSRYGYTF
-,TRBJ2-2,-,TRBV11-1,TGTGCCAGCAGCTTGCCCGGGGAGCTGTTTTTT,CASSLPGELFF
-,TRBJ2-7,-,TRBV25-1,TGTGCCAGCAGTCCTTATCGACAGGGAGGATCCGAGCAGTACTTC,CASSPYRQGGSEQYF
-,TRBJ1-3,-,TRBV4-2,TGTGCCAGCAGCCAAGGGGGAACTGGAAACACCATATATTTT,CASSQGGTGNTIYF
-,TRBJ2-7,TRBD2,TRBV6-2/TRBV6-3,TGTGCCAGCAGTTACGCAGAGGGAGGGGATTGGGCCTACGAGCAGTACTTC,CASSYAEGGDWAYEQYF
-,TRBJ1-1,-,TRBV2,TGTGCCAGCAGAACAGGGAGGACGAACACTGAAGCTTTCTTT,CASRTGRTNTEAFF
-,TRBJ1-1,-,TRBV10-1,TGCGCCAGCAGTGAGTACGTAGGCGCTGAAGCTTTCTTT,CASSEYVGAEAFF
-,TRBJ2-3,TRBD2,TRBV24-1,TGTGCCACCAGTGACCGCAAGCGGGAGCGAACAGATACGCAGTATTTT,CATSDRKRERTDTQYF